The entry below describes one TCR beta chain. Antigen specificity is unknown. The assay was immunoSEQ multiplex PCR, and TCRdb's table has in-frame clones only and misses some. The repertoire holds about 350,000 clones, with 92% as singletons. This sample is part of a study of Ad26.COV2.S vaccination and SARS-CoV-2 variants. Per germline, CDR1 DFQATT and CDR2 SNEGSKA (reference sequence). The CDR3 consists of 11 residues. V lost 6 bases and J lost 5, with 10 bases in between. Findings and caveats of the study: Analytic work on TCR breadth and depth might have understated the full extent of total T cell responses. Vaccinees showed greater spike-specific TCR breadth than placebo recipients. Placebo and vaccine recipients had non-spike TCR breadth that was similar.

The sequence came from a human donor who had recovered from COVID-19. The sample was peripheral blood, taken after recovery from COVID-19. The chain carries TRBV20-1 and TRBJ2-5; possible D gene TRBD2, 5 bases. The CDR3 region has the DNA TGCAGTGCGCCTGAGCGGGAGACCCAGTACTTC. This encodes CSAPERETQYF.